Listed below are T cell receptor beta chains from one sample, sequenced in a study of cytomegalovirus exposure and HLA in healthy donors. Sequenced by immunoSEQ multiplex PCR; TCRdb stores in-frame clones only, minus some. The sample lists some 220,000 clones, just over 90% occurring once. The sequencing input was PBMCs. The receptors were gathered from a woman aged 18-29 years in good health and CMV-seronegative. The conserved cysteine and the conserved F or W are not part of the CDR3 here.

J gene | V gene | CDR3 protein
TRBJ1-1 | TRBV13 | ASSSVVNTEAF
TRBJ2-1 | TRBV6-1 | ASSEPWTSGRFGEQF
TRBJ1-1 | TRBV5-1 | ASSLPTGHTEAF
TRBJ1-5 | TRBV4-1 | ASTRVLNSNQPQH
TRBJ2-2 | TRBV19 | ASSMGVGELF
TRBJ1-1 | TRBV5-5 | ASSLEVPEAF
TRBJ1-1 | TRBV27 | ATLDGGTEAF
TRBJ1-1 | TRBV19 | ASSPVGGTEAF
TRBJ1-1 | TRBV5-1 | ASSLAGGKGAF
TRBJ2-5 | TRBV5-4 | ASSLRGRGGETQY
TRBJ2-2 | TRBV29-1 | SVGPGTGTGELF
TRBJ2-3 | TRBV10-3 | AISEGGRAGVTQY
TRBJ2-1 | TRBV29-1 | SAVRGGHEQF
TRBJ2-2 | TRBV6-4 | ASSDSGRLTGELF
TRBJ1-2 | TRBV5-4 | ASSSPTGGDYGYT
TRBJ1-6 | TRBV13 | ASSLGQAINSPLH
TRBJ1-2 | TRBV7-2 | ASSLGQTSRGGYT
TRBJ2-4 | TRBV20-1 | SARNRDRKY
TRBJ1-3 | TRBV6-1 | ASSEAGGTGNTIY
TRBJ1-4 | TRBV7-2 | ASSLVGTGDEKLF
TRBJ2-1 | TRBV7-2 | ASSLAGPTGGEQF
TRBJ2-1 | TRBV27 | ASSFITHRSSYNEQF
TRBJ1-2 | TRBV7-9 | ASGLPAGDGYT
TRBJ2-3 | TRBV27 | ASGRAGGLTDTQY
TRBJ1-2 | TRBV27 | ASSLSGGGYT
TRBJ1-2 | TRBV6-5 | ASSYFQGGYGYT
TRBJ2-1 | TRBV5-1 | ASSLNSLAGDYNEQF
TRBJ2-1 | TRBV27 | ASSLTREGYNEQF
TRBJ2-5 | TRBV2 | ASRWGGQETQY
TRBJ2-3 | TRBV11-3 | ASSPNSGSTDTQY
TRBJ2-7 | TRBV11-3 | ASSSREPPYEQY
TRBJ2-2 | TRBV5-5 | ASSLGLAGAPGELF
TRBJ1-1 | TRBV21-1 | ASSALGPGKTGSF
TRBJ2-1 | TRBV5-1 | ASSSRSHRGNDNEQF
TRBJ1-2 | TRBV5-5 | ASSLGGGNYGYGYT
TRBJ2-1 | TRBV6-1 | ASRRSSGHNEQF
TRBJ1-2 | TRBV11-2 | ASSPSFLGSGGGYT
TRBJ2-7 | TRBV30 | AWDRHYEQY
TRBJ1-1 | TRBV4-1 | ASSQDGQGLGNTEAF
TRBJ2-2 | TRBV18 | ASSPPIAGTNTGELF
TRBJ1-4 | TRBV6-6 | ASTVDGGTNEKLF
TRBJ2-3 | TRBV27 | ASSMGRRAQY
TRBJ1-1 | TRBV6-5 | ASSYRDLGGGGAF
TRBJ2-1 | TRBV28 | ASTDRGLPYNEQF
TRBJ2-1 | TRBV27 | ASSSTRSGPYNEQF
TRBJ2-4 | TRBV2 | ASSEAIGGHY
TRBJ1-1 | TRBV10-2 | ASTYAVNTEAF
TRBJ2-7 | TRBV6-1 | ASSPLGTESYEQY
TRBJ2-5 | TRBV11-3 | ASSSRAGGGETQY
TRBJ2-3 | TRBV18 | ASSPPGTGGADTQY
TRBJ2-7 | TRBV5-6 | ASSSRQGAYEQY
TRBJ1-5 | TRBV2 | ASREDRGSYQPQH
TRBJ2-1 | TRBV27 | ASSWGQGAGEQF
TRBJ2-1 | TRBV7-8 | ASSYSGLREQF
TRBJ1-1 | TRBV13 | ASSFNRNTEAF
TRBJ1-2 | TRBV2 | ASSEGRVYGYT
TRBJ2-3 | TRBV6-1 | ASSVTASGTDTQY
TRBJ1-1 | TRBV14 | ASSPRQGRNTEAF
TRBJ2-1 | TRBV10-3 | AISELSSPANEQF
TRBJ2-5 | TRBV28 | ASSPGGAGQGKTQY